This T cell receptor beta chain was profiled in a study of graft-versus-host responses after intestinal transplantation. Study in general: Multivisceral, liver-intestinal, or isolated intestinal transplants were received by the recipients. Anti-thymocyte globulin induction preceded 2 to 4 years of tacrolimus and steroid maintenance in all recipients. Findings and limits, study-wide: Recipient bone marrow held GvH clones, some seen earlier in ileum or blood.

The protocol was immunoSEQ multiplex PCR, while the TCRdb copy is restricted to in-frame clones and leaves out a portion. The sample carries under 150,000 clones, roughly 96% recorded once. This clone is a singleton in its sample. Its antigen is as yet unknown. The receptor was isolated from a human donor who received an intestinal transplant. The material sequenced was unstimulated CD8+ T cells sorted from spleen or lymph node cells, taken before intestinal transplant.

In DNA, the CDR3 is TGTGCCAGCAGCAGCATCCCCCCCTCCTACAATGAGCAGTTCTTC. Its protein is CASSSIPPSYNEQFF. The chain is built from TRBV7-8 and TRBJ2-1; unclear D gene. The germline V gene has CDR1 SGHVS and CDR2 FQNEAQ. Trimming cost V 5 bases and J 0 bases, with 11 bases left between them. The CDR3 has 15 residues.